The source of this T cell receptor beta chain is a study of cytomegalovirus exposure and HLA in healthy donors. Study at large: Earlier work reported 90 million to 120 million unique TCR beta sequences from approximately 180 million T cells. Tens of millions of unique TCRs from HLA-typed donors were held in an early release of data.

About this clone: What it recognizes is unknown. The junction departs from germline at one end; a sequencing error may be responsible.

Vbeta (60) and Jbeta (13) primers were used in the PCR. Data came from immunoSEQ multiplex PCR; TCRdb stores just in-frame clones and leaves some out. The data show tens of thousands of clones, roughly 80% seen once. This CDR3 is built from 16 residues. Germline values: CDR1 SGHNT, CDR2 YYREEE (reference sequence). Study-wide findings and caveats: The authors later linked a missense DCLRE1C variant to TCR beta V- and J-gene trimming.

The clonotype was recovered from a man aged 55-75 years in good health and CMV-seronegative. The chain links TRBV5-4 to TRBJ1-3, with D maybe TRBD1 (6 bases). Sequencing used PBMCs. The CDR3 region has the DNA TGTGCCCGCAGCCTAAGAACAGGGAAGGCTGGAAACACCATATATTTT. Amino acid sequence: CARSLRTGKAGNTIYF.